This T cell receptor (beta chain) came from a study of cytomegalovirus exposure and HLA in healthy donors. As concerns this clone: Its antigen is not known.

Study-wide results and caveats: What was likely a sequencing artifact was a cluster of highly shared sequence variants. Based on reports, TCR beta sequences accurately predicted HLA-A and HLA-B alleles for most subjects. The study labeled more than 150 TCR beta chains cytomegalovirus-associated. It was only CMV serostatus that was available as immune exposure information.

The CDR3 has 14 residues. J lost 5 bases, V lost 7 bases, and 4 bases had no gene match. Looked up from germline, CDR1 is ENHRY and CDR2 is SYGVKD. The PCR was carried out with 60 Vbeta primers and 13 Jbeta primers. Using immunoSEQ multiplex PCR, the repertoire was profiled, and TCRdb retains in-frame clones only, with some absent. Seen here are 100,000 to 120,000 clones, more than 60% observed once, and the top ten hold roughly 6%. The chain couples TRBV10-3 to TRBJ2-1, with 11 positions matching TRBD1. This sequence originates from a male donor in good health and CMV-seronegative. Sequenced sample: PBMCs. The DNA of the CDR3 is TGTGCCATCACCGAGGGACAGGGGGACAATGAGCAGTTCTTC. It specifies CAITEGQGDNEQFF.